This paragraph reports one TCR beta chain. Its target is not known. The naive CD8 population came from CD45RO-negative cells selected for CCR7, without terminally differentiated effector memory CD45RA+ cells. The data belong to a study of shared clonotypes between healthy human individuals. Study findings and constraints: Around 5.4% of naive CD4 clonotypes were common to a few donors.

The germline gives CDR1 MGHRA, CDR2 YSYEKL. V lost 6 bases and J lost 7; bases outside the gene matches: 21. The CDR3 is 19 amino acids. Profiling relied on immunoSEQ multiplex PCR, and the TCRdb table lists in-frame clones only, not all of them. Seen here are over 800,000 clones, 92% observed once, and the top ten hold more than 20%. Sequencing was done on a sample of naive CD8+ T cells sorted from blood. The genes are TRBV4-1 and TRBJ2-2; TRBD2 agrees at 9 bases. This sequence originates from a man under 40 in good health. CDR3 DNA sequence: TGCGCCAGCAGTTCTATACTAGTTGAGCGGGAGGCCCGAGGCGGGGAGCTGTTTTTT. It yields the protein CASSSILVEREARGGELFF.